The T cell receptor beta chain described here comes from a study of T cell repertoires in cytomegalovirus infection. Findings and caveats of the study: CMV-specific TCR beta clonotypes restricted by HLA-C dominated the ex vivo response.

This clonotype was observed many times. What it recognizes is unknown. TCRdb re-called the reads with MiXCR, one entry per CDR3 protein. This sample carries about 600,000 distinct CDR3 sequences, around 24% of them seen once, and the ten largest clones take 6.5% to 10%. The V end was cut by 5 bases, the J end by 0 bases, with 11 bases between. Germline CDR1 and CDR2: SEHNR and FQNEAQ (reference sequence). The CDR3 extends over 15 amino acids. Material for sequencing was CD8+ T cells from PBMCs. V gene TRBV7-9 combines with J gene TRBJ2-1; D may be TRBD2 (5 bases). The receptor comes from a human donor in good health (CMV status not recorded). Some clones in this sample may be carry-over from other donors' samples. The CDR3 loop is CASSEGGFSYNEQFF. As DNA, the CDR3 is TGTGCCAGCAGCGAAGGAGGATTCTCCTACAATGAGCAGTTCTTC.